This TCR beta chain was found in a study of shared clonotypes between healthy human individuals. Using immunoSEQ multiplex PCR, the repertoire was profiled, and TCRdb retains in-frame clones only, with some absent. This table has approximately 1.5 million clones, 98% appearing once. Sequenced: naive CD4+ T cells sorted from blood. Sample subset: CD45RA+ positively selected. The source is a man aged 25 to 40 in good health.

The CDR3 DNA is TGTGCCAGCAGCTTGATTGTAGCGGGAGGTTTTGACGAGCAGTTCTTC. This sequence encodes CASSLIVAGGFDEQFF. The rearrangement joins TRBV5-6 to TRBJ2-1, with 10 nucleotides matching TRBD2. CDR3 size: 16 residues. The germline gives CDR1 SGHDT, CDR2 YYEEEE. Unmatched junction bases numbered 11, after V lost 1 base and J lost 10 bases. Based on the CDR3 plus reference TRBV5-6 and TRBJ2-1, the full variable domain is DAGVTQSPTHLIKTRGQQVTLRCSPKSGHDTVSWYQQALGQGPQFIFQYYEEEERQRGNFPDRFSGHQFPNYSSELNVNALLLGDSALYLCASSLIVAGGFDEQFFGPGTRLTVL.